This T cell receptor beta chain was retrieved from a study of CD8+ T cells in alopecia areata. Treatment noted: oral pan-JAK inhibitor, 5-10 mg twice daily. Obtained from alopecia areata patients were lesional scalp punch biopsies along with peripheral blood. Study conclusions and caveats: Patients shared TCRs less clearly than mice did, possibly for HLA-related reasons. Many expanded lesional clones persisted in scalp and blood during tofacitinib.

With 5 bases clipped from V and 9 bases from J, the junction kept 6 bases outside the gene matches. The CDR3 has 13 residues. CDR1 is SGHTA, CDR2 FQGNSA, per germline. This clone came up a few times. The antigen remains undetermined. Sequencing used cDNA as its template, made by extracting RNA and reverse transcribing it. The table came from immunoSEQ multiplex PCR; TCRdb's copy has only in-frame clones and leaves some out. The sample has 150,000 to 200,000 clones, 60% seen once. This chain connects TRBV7-2 to TRBJ1-5, with 8 bases lining up with TRBD1. Sequencing used CD4+ T cells sorted from blood, obtained at week 24, from a patient treated with tofacitinib. This receptor was obtained from a human donor with alopecia areata. CDR3: CASSQDRDGPQHF. CDR3 nucleotide sequence: TGTGCCAGCAGCCAGGACAGGGATGGGCCCCAGCATTTT.